A selection of T cell receptor beta chains follows, all from one sample in a study of T cells in Graves' hyperthyroidism and ophthalmopathy. TCRdb processed the multiplex PCR reads anew with MiXCR; each CDR3 protein has one entry. The repertoire holds around 720,000 distinct CDR3 sequences, with roughly a third as singletons. Sequenced material: blood. All receptors come from a woman aged 35 to 49 with Graves' hyperthyroidism. Each CDR3 is given with its conserved first and last residue. The D gene is left open where the match is weak. Not all rows give a size; the values are once, few, many and, for expanded clones, a class.

V: TRBV6-5
J: TRBJ2-2
size: few
D: TRBD2
DNA: TGTGCCAGCAGTTACGGAGCGGGAGGCGACACCGGGGAGCTGTTTTTT
CDR3: CASSYGAGGDTGELFF

V: TRBV5-6
J: TRBJ2-5
size: .
D: .
DNA: TGTGCCAGCAGCTTGGGGGCAGGGTGGAACCAAGAGACCCAGTACTTC
CDR3: CASSLGAGWNQETQYF

V: TRBV6-5
J: TRBJ1-1
size: few
D: .
DNA: TGTGCCAGCAGAAGGGATCATCTAATGAACACTGAAGCTTTCTTT
CDR3: CASRRDHLMNTEAFF

V: TRBV10-3
J: TRBJ2-5
size: .
D: TRBD2
DNA: TGTGCCACAAAGGCGGGGGGATTGGAGACCCAGTACTTC
CDR3: CATKAGGLETQYF

V: TRBV11-2
J: TRBJ2-5
size: many
D: .
DNA: TGTGCCAGCAGCTTAGAGGTAGCCACGCAAGGGACCCAGTACTTC
CDR3: CASSLEVATQGTQYF

V: TRBV29-1
J: TRBJ1-2
size: .
D: .
DNA: TGCAGCGTTGACGACGGGGTCGGGCACACCTTC
CDR3: CSVDDGVGHTF

V: TRBV7-2
J: TRBJ1-3
size: many
D: .
DNA: TGTGCCAGCAGCTTTTTCGGAAACACCATATATTTT
CDR3: CASSFFGNTIYF

V: TRBV19
J: TRBJ1-2
size: few
D: TRBD1
DNA: TGTGCCAGTAGTATAGAGGGAAACAGGGGGCATTCGAGCTATGGCTACACCTTC
CDR3: CASSIEGNRGHSSYGYTF

V: TRBV10-2
J: TRBJ2-2
size: .
D: TRBD1
DNA: TGCGCCAGCAGTGACAGGGACAGGGACGGGGAGCTGTTTTTT
CDR3: CASSDRDRDGELFF

V: TRBV4-3
J: TRBJ2-5
size: .
D: TRBD1
DNA: TGCGCCAGCAGCCAAGAGGGGACAGGGGAGGCGGAGACCCAGTACTTC
CDR3: CASSQEGTGEAETQYF

V: TRBV5-1
J: TRBJ1-1
size: few
D: TRBD1
DNA: TGCGCCAGCAGCTTGGGACCCGGGACAGCTCAGGTGGAGGCTTTCTTT
CDR3: CASSLGPGTAQVEAFF

V: TRBV4-1
J: TRBJ1-5
size: many
D: TRBD1
DNA: TGCGCCAGCAGCCAAGCAGGGGGCCGTCAGCCCCAGCATTTT
CDR3: CASSQAGGRQPQHF

V: TRBV7-6
J: TRBJ2-6
size: .
D: .
DNA: TGTGCCAGCAGCTCTCTTCCCAGGGCCCTCTCTGGGGCCAACGTCCTGACTTTC
CDR3: CASSSLPRALSGANVLTF

V: TRBV7-2
J: TRBJ2-7
size: .
D: TRBD2
DNA: TGTGCCACCACGGGAGGGCCCTACGAGCAGTACTTC
CDR3: CATTGGPYEQYF

V: TRBV12-3/TRBV12-4
J: TRBJ2-7
size: .
D: .
DNA: TGTGCCAGCAGTTCGACCAGGGACACCTACGAGCAGTACTTC
CDR3: CASSSTRDTYEQYF

V: TRBV10-3
J: TRBJ2-7
size: many
D: TRBD1
DNA: TGTGCCATCAGTGAAGCGGACAGGGTCTACGAGCAGTACTTC
CDR3: CAISEADRVYEQYF

V: TRBV11-2
J: TRBJ1-6
size: .
D: TRBD1
DNA: TGTGCCAGCAGCCCGGGACAGGGGATCGAAAGTTCACCCCTCCACTTT
CDR3: CASSPGQGIESSPLHF

V: TRBV12-3/TRBV12-4
J: TRBJ1-1
size: few
D: .
DNA: TGTGCCAGCAGTTTCGTGATGCAGGATGAAGCTTTCTTT
CDR3: CASSFVMQDEAFF

V: TRBV7-9
J: TRBJ1-1
size: many
D: .
DNA: TGTGCCAGCAGCCCTAAGGATGAAGCTTTCTTT
CDR3: CASSPKDEAFF

V: TRBV29-1
J: TRBJ1-1
size: many
D: TRBD1
DNA: TGCAGCGTTGGGGCAGGGGGCCTGAACACTGAAGCTTTCTTT
CDR3: CSVGAGGLNTEAFF

V: TRBV9
J: TRBJ1-2
size: many
D: .
DNA: TGTGCCAGCAGCGTAGCAGAGGCGGGGAATCGTGGCTACACCTTC
CDR3: CASSVAEAGNRGYTF

V: TRBV7-9
J: TRBJ1-6
size: many
D: .
DNA: TGTGCCAGCAGCTTCGATCAGGGTCCCCTCCACTTT
CDR3: CASSFDQGPLHF

V: TRBV10-3
J: TRBJ1-5
size: few
D: .
DNA: TGTGCCATCAGCCAAAGCTCCCAGAGACGCCCGGGGAATCAGCCCCAGCATTTT
CDR3: CAISQSSQRRPGNQPQHF

V: TRBV4-3
J: TRBJ1-5
size: few
D: .
DNA: TGCGCCAGCAGCCAAGAACCATATCAGCCCCAGCATTTT
CDR3: CASSQEPYQPQHF

V: TRBV5-1
J: TRBJ1-2
size: few
D: .
DNA: TGCGCCAGCAGCTTGGGTCAGGCTTCCTATGGCTACACCTTC
CDR3: CASSLGQASYGYTF

V: TRBV9
J: TRBJ1-3
size: many
D: .
DNA: TGTGCCAGCAGCGGCCGGGACAAACCTGGAAACACCATATATTTT
CDR3: CASSGRDKPGNTIYF

V: TRBV29-1
J: TRBJ1-1
size: few
D: .
DNA: TGCAGCGTTGTAGAGGAGTTGAACACTGAAGCTTTCTTT
CDR3: CSVVEELNTEAFF

V: TRBV10-2
J: TRBJ1-6
size: .
D: .
DNA: TGCGCCAGCAGGGGACAAGTCAACTCACCCCTCCACTTT
CDR3: CASRGQVNSPLHF

V: TRBV9
J: TRBJ1-1
size: many
D: .
DNA: TGTGCCAGCAGCGTAGACAGGGAGGGACATGAAGCTTTCTTT
CDR3: CASSVDREGHEAFF